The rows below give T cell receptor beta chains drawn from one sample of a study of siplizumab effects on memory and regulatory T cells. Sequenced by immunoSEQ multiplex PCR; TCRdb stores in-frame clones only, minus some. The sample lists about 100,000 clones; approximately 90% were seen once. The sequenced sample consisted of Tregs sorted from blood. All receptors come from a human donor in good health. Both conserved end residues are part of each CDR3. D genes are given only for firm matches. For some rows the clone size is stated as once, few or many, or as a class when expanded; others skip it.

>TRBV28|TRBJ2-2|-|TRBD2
CASSSPASGNTGELFF
TGTGCCAGCAGTTCCCCGGCTAGCGGGAACACCGGGGAGCTGTTTTTT
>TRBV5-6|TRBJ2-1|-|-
CASSSGTGYNGQFF
TGTGCCAGCAGCTCCGGGACCGGCTACAATGGGCAGTTCTTC
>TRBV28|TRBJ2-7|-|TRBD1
CASRNRGGRYEQYF
TGTGCCAGCAGGAATAGAGGGGGCAGGTACGAGCAGTACTTC
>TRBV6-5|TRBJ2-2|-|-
CASRPVGRGTGELFF
TGTGCCAGCAGGCCCGTGGGGAGAGGGACCGGGGAGCTGTTTTTT
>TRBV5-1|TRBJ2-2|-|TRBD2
CASSLAAGATRELFF
TGCGCCAGCAGCTTGGCTGCGGGAGCCACCCGGGAGCTGTTTTTT
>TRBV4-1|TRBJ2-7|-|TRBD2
CASSPPGAGVYEQYF
TGCGCCAGCAGTCCCCCGGGAGCGGGGGTCTACGAGCAGTACTTC
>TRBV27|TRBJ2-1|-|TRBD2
CASSFPSGGASGRAYNEQFF
TGTGCCAGCAGTTTCCCCTCGGGGGGAGCTAGCGGGAGGGCCTACAATGAGCAGTTCTTC
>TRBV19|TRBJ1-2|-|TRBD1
CASKQGASSYGYTF
TGTGCCAGTAAACAGGGGGCTAGCAGCTATGGCTACACCTTC
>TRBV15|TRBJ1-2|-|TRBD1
CATSSQDRVSSYGYTF
TGTGCCACCAGCTCCCAGGACAGGGTTTCGTCCTATGGCTACACCTTC
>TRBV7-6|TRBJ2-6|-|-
CASSFGEPNVLTF
TGTGCCAGCAGCTTTGGTGAACCCAACGTCCTGACTTTC
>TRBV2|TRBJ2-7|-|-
CASSENWGTSYEQYF
TGTGCCAGCAGTGAAAACTGGGGTACATCCTACGAGCAGTACTTC
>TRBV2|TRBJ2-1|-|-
CASSEAIGGYNEQFF
TGTGCCAGCAGTGAAGCAATTGGCGGTTACAATGAGCAGTTCTTC
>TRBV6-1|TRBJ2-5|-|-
CASSRETQYF
TGTGCCAGCAGTCGAGAGACCCAGTACTTC
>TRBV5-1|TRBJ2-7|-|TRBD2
CASGLAGGRYEQYF
TGCGCCAGCGGCCTAGCGGGAGGTCGATACGAGCAGTACTTC
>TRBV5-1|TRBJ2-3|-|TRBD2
CASSLSTGTSAADTQYF
TGCGCCAGCAGCCTGTCAACCGGGACTAGCGCTGCAGATACGCAGTATTTT
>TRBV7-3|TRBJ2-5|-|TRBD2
CASSRGSQETQYF
TGTGCCAGCAGCCGCGGGAGCCAAGAGACCCAGTACTTC
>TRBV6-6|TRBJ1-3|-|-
CASRESSGNTIYF
TGTGCCAGCAGAGAGAGCTCTGGAAACACCATATATTTT
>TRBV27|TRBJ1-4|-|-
CASSPTTNEKLFF
TGTGCCAGCAGCCCAACAACTAATGAAAAACTGTTTTTT
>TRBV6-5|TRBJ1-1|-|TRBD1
CASSTGQGGETEAFF
TGTGCCAGCAGTACAGGGCAGGGGGGGGAGACTGAAGCTTTCTTT
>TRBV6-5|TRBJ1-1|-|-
CASSPRWVQNTEAFF
TGTGCCAGCAGTCCAAGGTGGGTACAGAACACTGAAGCTTTCTTT
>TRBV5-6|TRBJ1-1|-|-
CASSLRMLNTEAFF
TGTGCCAGCAGCTTGCGGATGTTGAACACTGAAGCTTTCTTT
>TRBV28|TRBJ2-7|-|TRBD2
CASSLPRLAEQYF
TGTGCCAGCAGTTTACCCCGACTAGCCGAGCAGTACTTC
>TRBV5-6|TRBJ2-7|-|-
CASSLAGHNYEQYF
TGTGCCAGCAGCTTGGCAGGACATAACTACGAGCAGTACTTC
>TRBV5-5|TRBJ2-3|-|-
CASSLTQGSDTQYF
TGTGCCAGCTCCCTAACGCAGGGGTCAGATACGCAGTATTTT
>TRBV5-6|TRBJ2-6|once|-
CASSLGQNSGANVLTF
TGTGCCAGCAGCTTGGGACAGAACTCTGGGGCCAACGTCCTGACTTTC
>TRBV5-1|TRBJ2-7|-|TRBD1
CASSLELGGHEQYF
TGCGCCAGCAGCTTGGAGTTAGGGGGCCACGAGCAGTACTTC
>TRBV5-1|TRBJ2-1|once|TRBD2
CASRRRTSGRPEQFF
TGCGCCAGCAGACGCCGGACTAGCGGGAGACCTGAGCAGTTCTTC
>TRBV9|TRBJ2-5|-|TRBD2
CASSVVASGMQETQYF
TGTGCCAGCAGCGTAGTGGCTAGCGGGATGCAAGAGACCCAGTACTTC
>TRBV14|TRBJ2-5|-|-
CASSQVRETQYF
TGTGCCAGCAGCCAAGTTAGAGAGACCCAGTACTTC
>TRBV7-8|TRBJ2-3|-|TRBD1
CASSLALRGQGADTQYF
TGTGCCAGCAGCTTAGCGCTTCGGGGACAGGGGGCAGATACGCAGTATTTT
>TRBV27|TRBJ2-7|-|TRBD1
CASRRWDRDSEQYF
TGTGCCAGCAGACGTTGGGACAGGGATTCCGAGCAGTACTTC
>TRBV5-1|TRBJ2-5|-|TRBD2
CASSGTSGAQETQYF
TGCGCCAGCAGTGGGACTAGCGGCGCCCAAGAGACCCAGTACTTC
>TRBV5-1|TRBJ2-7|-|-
CASSLASWGGGTEQYF
TGCGCCAGCAGCTTGGCCTCCTGGGGGGGCGGCACCGAGCAGTACTTC
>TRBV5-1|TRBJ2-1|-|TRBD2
CASSLVPTGGSSYNEQFF
TGCGCCAGCAGCTTGGTTCCTACGGGAGGGAGCTCCTACAATGAGCAGTTCTTC
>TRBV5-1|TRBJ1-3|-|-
CASSSAPQGSGNTIYF
TGCGCCAGCAGCTCGGCTCCGCAGGGCTCTGGAAACACCATATATTTT
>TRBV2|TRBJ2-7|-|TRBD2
CASTSGYSYEQYF
TGTGCCAGCACTAGCGGGTACTCCTACGAGCAGTACTTC
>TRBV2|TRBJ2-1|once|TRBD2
CASSDTSGVNEQFF
TGTGCCAGCAGTGACACTAGCGGGGTCAATGAGCAGTTCTTC
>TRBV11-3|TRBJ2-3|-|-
CASSFLGGYTQYF
TGTGCCAGCAGCTTTTTGGGGGGCTATACGCAGTATTTT
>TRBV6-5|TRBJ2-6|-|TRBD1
CASSWTGSGANVLTF
TGTGCCAGCAGTTGGACAGGGTCCGGGGCCAACGTCCTGACTTTC
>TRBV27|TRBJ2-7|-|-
CASSLGGHGEQYF
TGTGCCAGCAGTTTGGGGGGCCACGGCGAGCAGTACTTC
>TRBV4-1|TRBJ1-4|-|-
CASSPNPYREGNEKLFF
TGCGCCAGCAGCCCCAATCCCTACAGGGAGGGGAATGAAAAACTGTTTTTT
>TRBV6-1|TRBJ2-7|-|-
CASSPTRGVLGEQYF
TGTGCCAGCAGCCCCACCAGGGGAGTCCTTGGCGAGCAGTACTTC
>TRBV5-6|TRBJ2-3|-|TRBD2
CASSSPLAGESDTQYF
TGTGCCAGCAGCTCCCCCCTAGCGGGAGAGTCAGATACGCAGTATTTT
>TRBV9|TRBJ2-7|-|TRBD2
CASSPWTRGAYEQYF
TGTGCCAGCAGCCCCTGGACACGGGGGGCCTACGAGCAGTACTTC
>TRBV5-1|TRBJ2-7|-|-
CASSLYGQTSYEQYF
TGCGCCAGCAGCCTTTACGGACAGACCTCCTACGAGCAGTACTTC
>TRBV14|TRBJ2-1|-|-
CASSQLGGGAGNEQFF
TGTGCCAGCAGCCAGCTGGGTGGAGGGGCGGGCAATGAGCAGTTCTTC
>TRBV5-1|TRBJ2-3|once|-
CASSFAAGSSTDTQYF
TGCGCCAGCAGCTTCGCGGCGGGATCTAGCACAGATACGCAGTATTTT
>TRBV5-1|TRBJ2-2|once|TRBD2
CASSFQSGRAVGELFF
TGCGCCAGCAGCTTTCAGAGCGGGAGGGCCGTCGGGGAGCTGTTTTTT
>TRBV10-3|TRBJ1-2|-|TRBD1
CAIRPTGGHYGYTF
TGTGCCATCAGACCGACAGGGGGCCACTATGGCTACACCTTC
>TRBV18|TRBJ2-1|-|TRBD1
CASSPDRVEQFF
TGTGCCAGCTCACCCGACAGGGTAGAGCAGTTCTTC
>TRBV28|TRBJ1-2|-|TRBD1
CASSLSRQGGGWYGYTF
TGTGCCAGCAGTTTATCAAGACAGGGGGGTGGATGGTATGGCTACACCTTC
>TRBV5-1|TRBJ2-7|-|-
CASRPYELYEQYF
TGCGCCAGCAGACCTTATGAACTTTACGAGCAGTACTTC
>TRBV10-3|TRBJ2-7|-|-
CAIGTPGDYEQYF
TGTGCCATCGGGACCCCAGGGGACTACGAGCAGTACTTC
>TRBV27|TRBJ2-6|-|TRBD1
CASSFGTGKTGANVLTF
TGTGCCAGCAGTTTTGGGACAGGGAAGACGGGGGCCAACGTCCTGACTTTC
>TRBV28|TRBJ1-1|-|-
CASSQGVGAFF
TGTGCCAGCAGCCAAGGGGTGGGAGCTTTCTTT
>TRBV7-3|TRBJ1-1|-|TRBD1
CASSTTGVNTEAFF
TGTGCCAGCAGCACTACAGGGGTGAACACTGAAGCTTTCTTT
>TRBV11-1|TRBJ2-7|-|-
CASSNPGLLYEQYF
TGTGCCAGCAGCAACCCAGGTCTATTGTACGAGCAGTACTTC
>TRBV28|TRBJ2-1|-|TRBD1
CASSIRTGTLYNEQFF
TGTGCCAGCAGTATACGGACAGGTACTCTTTACAATGAGCAGTTCTTC
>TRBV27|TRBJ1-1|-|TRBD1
CASSRQGALGTEAFF
TGTGCCAGCAGTCGACAGGGGGCGCTGGGCACTGAAGCTTTCTTT
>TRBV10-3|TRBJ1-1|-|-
CAISEQDTEAFF
TGTGCCATCAGTGAACAGGACACTGAAGCTTTCTTT